The 13 T cell receptor beta chains presented below share a single source sample, sequenced in a study of OX40 agonist ivuxolimab in advanced cancers. Clones were sequenced by immunoSEQ multiplex PCR, and TCRdb holds only the in-frame ones, with some missing. The repertoire holds tens of thousands of clones, approximately 82% seen once, with about 5% in the top ten. The source was CD4+ or CD8+ T cells sorted from blood, collected in a trial of the OX40 agonist ivuxolimab. These receptor sequences come from an adult with an advanced solid tumor such as melanoma, head and neck, liver or kidney cancer.

In its sample, this clone was seen once. The chain joins TRBV28 to TRBJ2-4; 9 bases are shared with TRBD1. V lost 4 bases and J lost 6; bases outside the gene matches: 7. From germline, CDR1 is MDHEN and CDR2 SYDVKM. The CDR3 spans 15 residues. The CDR3 is CASSYPGQGLNIQYF. CDR3 coding DNA: TGTGCCAGCAGTTATCCGGGACAGGGTCTAAACATTCAGTACTTC.

By share, this clone ranks as medium-sized. The chain links TRBV28 to TRBJ2-7; 7 bases map to TRBD1. V shed 6 bases and J 3 bases; nucleotides not matched to a gene: 8. The length of the CDR3 is 14 residues. CDR1 MDHEN and CDR2 SYDVKM come from the germline V gene. This CDR3 is CASSLDRVGYEQYF. In DNA, the CDR3 is TGTGCCAGCAGCCTCGACAGGGTGGGCTACGAGCAGTACTTC. Complete variable domain (other parts from reference TRBV28 and TRBJ2-7): DVKVTQSSRYLVKRTGEKVFLECVQDMDHENMFWYRQDPGLGLRLIYFSYDVKMKEKGDIPEGYSVSREKKERFSLILESASTNQTSMYLCASSLDRVGYEQYFGPGTRLTVT.

This clone was seen a single time. The chain carries TRBV11-1 and TRBJ2-7, with 8 positions matching TRBD2. V trimming: 1 base; J trimming: 3 bases; junction bases outside the gene matches: 8. Germline-derived CDR1 and CDR2 are SGHAT and FQDESV (reference sequence). The CDR3 runs 16 residues. The CDR3 spells CASSLEPASGFYEQYF. In nucleotides, the CDR3 is TGTGCCAGCAGCTTAGAGCCGGCTAGCGGGTTCTACGAGCAGTACTTC.

The rearrangement links TRBV28 to TRBJ1-4; D gene ambiguous. Germline CDR1 is MDHEN and CDR2 is SYDVKM. CDR3 length: 14 amino acids. Trimming took off 2 bases at V and 0 bases at J, with 4 bases between the two ends. The CDR3 loop reads CASSLVTTNEKLFF. The CDR3, as DNA: TGTGCCAGCAGTTTAGTGACAACTAATGAAAAACTGTTTTTT. Complete variable domain (other parts from reference TRBV28 and TRBJ1-4): DVKVTQSSRYLVKRTGEKVFLECVQDMDHENMFWYRQDPGLGLRLIYFSYDVKMKEKGDIPEGYSVSREKKERFSLILESASTNQTSMYLCASSLVTTNEKLFFGSGTQLSVL.

The table lists this clone with a count of one. Other DNA sequences in the sample encode the same CDR3. The rearrangement joins TRBV7-6 to TRBJ1-1; tentative D call: TRBD1 (6 bases). CDR3 length: 13 residues. The V end lost 5 bases, the J end lost 1 base, and 8 bases lay between the germline ends. Germline lookup yields CDR1 SGHVS and CDR2 FNYEAQ. DNA for the CDR3: TGTGCCAGCAGCCGGGGGCCGAACACTGAAGCTTTCTTT. Amino acid sequence: CASSRGPNTEAFF.

This chain joins TRBV28 and TRBJ2-5; 8 nucleotides line up with TRBD2. Germline V gene lookup returns CDR1 MDHEN and CDR2 SYDVKM. Unmatched junction bases numbered 5, after V lost 6 bases and J lost 2 bases. This CDR3 spans 14 amino acids. This CDR3 reads CASSAGGGQETQYF. CDR3 nucleotide sequence: TGTGCCAGCAGCGCGGGGGGCGGTCAAGAGACCCAGTACTTC.

The chain recombines TRBV6-6 with TRBJ2-6; D is unclear. This CDR3 is 16 amino acids long. V gave up 7 bases and J gave up 0 bases, with 13 bases separating them. Looked up from germline, CDR1 is MNHNY and CDR2 is SVGAGI (reference sequence). The CDR3 sequence: CASIQDGRSGANVLTF. CDR3 coding DNA: TGTGCCAGCATCCAGGACGGACGCTCTGGGGCCAACGTCCTGACTTTC.

This sequence joins TRBV6-1 and TRBJ2-2, with D possibly being TRBD2 (6 bases). Trimming shortened V by 4 bases and J by 0 bases, and 9 bases separated the two germline ends. CDR3 length: 15 residues. In germline, CDR1 is MNHNS, CDR2 SASEGT. The CDR3 is CASSVLASNTGELFF. The CDR3 region has the DNA TGTGCCAGCAGTGTGCTAGCGTCGAACACCGGGGAGCTGTTTTTT.

This clone has a handful of counts. This chain links TRBV7-3 with TRBJ1-2; D gene uncertain. Trimming pared 6 bases from V and 4 bases from J, leaving 9 bases between. CDR3 length: 12 amino acids. Germline V gene sequence: CDR1 SGHTA, CDR2 FQGTGA. In DNA form, the CDR3 reads TGTGCCAGCAGTCCCAGAGTCTATGGCTACACCTTC. Protein product: CASSPRVYGYTF.

V gene TRBV11-2 combines with J gene TRBJ2-2, with a possible D match to TRBD2 (5 bases). The CDR3 is 15 residues long. The V gene's germline CDR1 is SGHAT and CDR2 FQNNGV. Trimming removed 7 bases at V and 4 bases at J, with 16 bases between. The CDR3 loop is CASTIISGFTGELFF. The CDR3 bases are TGTGCCAGCACCATCATATCGGGGTTCACCGGGGAGCTGTTTTTT.

This clone was counted between two and nine times. The rearrangement uses TRBV28 and TRBJ1-2, with 10 nucleotides matching TRBD1. The CDR3 has 15 amino acids. V lost 7 bases to trimming and J lost 8 bases; unmatched junction nucleotides: 13. From germline, CDR1 is MDHEN and CDR2 SYDVKM. The CDR3 sequence: CASNPTTGGAGGYTF. DNA of the CDR3: TGTGCCAGCAATCCGACGACAGGGGGCGCAGGGGGCTACACCTTC.

The chain recombines TRBV7-2 with TRBJ2-5; no clear D. CDR3 length: 14 residues. Trimming removed 2 bases from V and 1 base from J, with 8 bases in between. CDR1 and CDR2 (germline): SGHTA, FQGNSA. The CDR3 DNA reads as TGTGCCAGCAGCTTAAGTGTGATCCAAGAGACCCAGTACTTC. It is translated as CASSLSVIQETQYF. Full variable domain (rest looked up from reference TRBV7-2 and TRBJ2-5): GAGVSQSPSNKVTEKGKDVELRCDPISGHTALYWYRQSLGQGLEFLIYFQGNSAPDKSGLPSDRFSAERTGGSVSTLTIQRTQQEDSAVYLCASSLSVIQETQYFGPGTRLLVL.

The rearrangement uses TRBV7-8 and TRBJ2-2; 7 bases map to TRBD1. In germline, CDR1 is SGHVS, CDR2 FQNEAQ. V shed 3 bases, J shed 0 bases, and the junction held 7 bases outside the gene matches. There are 17 residues in the CDR3. Written as DNA, the CDR3 is TGTGCCAGCAGCTTCCGAGGGGGCGCGGCGAACACCGGGGAGCTGTTTTTT. Its protein is CASSFRGGAANTGELFF.